Detailed here is one T cell receptor (beta chain). Its antigen is as yet unknown. The data were taken from a study of CD8+CD57+ T cells in acquired aplastic anemia. Study background: On average, sorted CD4+ and CD8+ cells gave around 3.3 ug of DNA.

Genomic DNA constituted the template upon which TCR beta VDJ and CDR3 profiling was performed. A single record per CDR3 protein comes from TCRdb applying MiXCR to the reads. The profile covers roughly 180,000 distinct CDR3 sequences, with 45% to 60% appearing a single time and 10% to 15% taken by the ten largest. Germline loops: CDR1 DFQATT, CDR2 SNEGSKA (reference sequence). V dropped 6 bases and J dropped 0 bases, with 9 bases sitting between them. The CDR3 is made up of 12 amino acids. Study-wide results and caveats: Overlap between patients and controls comprised roughly 28 CD8+ CDR3 sequences. With respect to CD8+ Simpson's diversity, patients and controls did not differ significantly.

In patients chosen for sequencing, flow cytometry had shown CD8+CD57+ cell expansion. Patients, without exception, had severe acquired aplastic anemia. The chain carries TRBV20-1 and TRBJ2-7; D possibly matches TRBD1 or TRBD2 (5 bases each). The sequencing sample was made of sorted CD4+, CD8+, or CD8+CD57+ T cells (not recorded which) from PBMCs. The origin of this receptor is a human donor with aplastic anemia. Here the CDR3 reads CSAVGASYEQYF. The CDR3 DNA reads TGCAGTGCGGTCGGGGCCTCCTACGAGCAGTACTTC.